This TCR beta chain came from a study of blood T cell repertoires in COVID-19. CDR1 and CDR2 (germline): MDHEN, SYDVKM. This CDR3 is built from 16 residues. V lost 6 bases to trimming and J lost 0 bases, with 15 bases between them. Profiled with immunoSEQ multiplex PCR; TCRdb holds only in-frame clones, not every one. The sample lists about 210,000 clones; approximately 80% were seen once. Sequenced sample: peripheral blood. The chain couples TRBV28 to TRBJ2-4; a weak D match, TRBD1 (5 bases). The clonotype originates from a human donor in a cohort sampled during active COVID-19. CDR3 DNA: TGTGCCAGCAGGGCTACAGGAAGGCTAGCCAAAAACATTCAGTACTTC. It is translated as CASRATGRLAKNIQYF.